A selection of T cell receptor beta chains follows, all from one sample in a study of technical replicates of blood from several donors. The repertoire was sequenced with immunoSEQ multiplex PCR; TCRdb's copy has only in-frame clones and lacks some. The table includes 45,000 to 60,000 clones, roughly 95% detected once. Sequencing input: PBMCs. The origin of the receptors is a human donor in good health. Some clones in this sample may be carry-over from other donors' samples. Each CDR3 is given with its conserved first and last residue. A D gene is named only where the DNA matches it firmly. The listing skips clone size in some rows; elsewhere it reads once, few, many or a size class.

>18|TRBV4-2|-|-|TRBJ2-6
CASSQETAFFSGANVLTF
TGTGCCAGCAGCCAAGAGACAGCCTTCTTTTCTGGGGCCAACGTCCTGACTTTC
>15|TRBV7-2|-|-|TRBJ1-6
CASSGVAGYNSPLHF
TGTGCCAGCAGCGGGGTAGCGGGGTACAATTCACCCCTCCACTTT
>15|TRBV7-2|-|-|TRBJ2-1
CASSLGRKQLNEQFF
TGTGCCAGCAGCTTAGGTAGGAAACAGTTGAATGAGCAGTTCTTC
>13|TRBV7-9|few|-|TRBJ2-5
CASSSQNQETQYF
TGTGCCAGCAGCTCTCAGAATCAAGAGACCCAGTACTTC
>14|TRBV5-5|-|TRBD2|TRBJ2-5
CASSSPAGGETQYF
TGTGCCAGCAGCTCCCCCGCGGGGGGAGAGACCCAGTACTTC
>14|TRBV30|-|-|TRBJ1-6
CAWSTRGGGTPLHF
TGTGCCTGGAGTACCCGCGGGGGTGGTACACCCCTCCACTTT
>19|TRBV5-4|-|TRBD1|TRBJ2-1
CASRIEDRVPPPRNNEQFF
TGTGCCAGCAGAATTGAGGACAGGGTGCCCCCACCAAGAAACAATGAGCAGTTCTTC
>14|TRBV30|-|-|TRBJ2-5
CAWSVLSEKGAQYF
TGTGCCTGGAGTGTACTCAGTGAGAAGGGGGCCCAGTACTTC
>15|TRBV6-5|-|-|TRBJ1-5
CASRRGGLSNQPQHF
TGTGCCAGCAGGCGGGGAGGGCTAAGCAATCAGCCCCAGCATTTT
>16|TRBV6-5|-|TRBD2|TRBJ2-3
CASSYGAGESSDTQYF
TGTGCCAGCAGTTACGGGGCGGGAGAATCATCAGATACGCAGTATTTT
>14|TRBV5-4|-|TRBD1|TRBJ1-2
CASSSTGTAYGYTF
TGTGCCAGCAGCTCGACCGGGACAGCTTATGGCTACACCTTC
>15|TRBV7-3|-|TRBD2|TRBJ2-1
CASSHSGIRYNEQFF
TGTGCCAGCAGCCATAGCGGGATTCGGTACAATGAGCAGTTCTTC
>14|TRBV12-1|-|-|TRBJ1-1
CASSFENMNTEAFF
TGTGCCAGCAGCTTTGAGAACATGAACACTGAAGCTTTCTTT
>11|TRBV29-1|-|-|TRBJ2-3
CSVHGADTQYF
TGCAGCGTCCACGGGGCAGATACGCAGTATTTT
>14|TRBV2|-|TRBD2|TRBJ2-3
CASPSGVGTDTQYF
TGTGCCAGCCCTAGCGGGGTGGGCACAGATACGCAGTATTTT